Each of the 17 T cell receptor beta chains below was sequenced from the same sample in a study of OX40 agonist ivuxolimab in advanced cancers. Produced via immunoSEQ multiplex PCR; TCRdb's table is partial and in-frame only. Here the sample spans 81,000 or so clones, approximately 90% being singletons. Sequences were derived from CD4+ or CD8+ T cells sorted from blood, sampled in a trial of the OX40 agonist ivuxolimab. The receptors derive from an adult with an advanced solid tumor such as melanoma, head and neck, liver or kidney cancer.

The chain carries TRBV7-8 and TRBJ2-1; no firm D call. The germline V gene encodes CDR1 SGHVS and CDR2 FQNEAQ. The CDR3 covers 12 residues. Trimming pared 10 bases from V and 4 bases from J, leaving 11 bases between. The DNA for the CDR3 is TGTGCCATCCGCTCTGGGTACAATGAGCAGTTCTTC. The encoded protein is CAIRSGYNEQFF.

J is TRBJ2-1 and V is TRBV7-3; maybe TRBD1 (5 bases). The CDR3 extends over 16 amino acids. Germline V CDR1 and CDR2: SGHTA, FQGTGA. The V end was cut by 4 bases, the J end by 0 bases, with 13 bases between. CDR3 coding DNA: TGTGCCAGCAGCTCCTGGGGCCGTAGCTCCTACAATGAGCAGTTCTTC. The encoded protein is CASSSWGRSSYNEQFF. Based on the CDR3 plus reference TRBV7-3 and TRBJ2-1, the full variable domain is GAGVSQTPSNKVTEKGKYVELRCDPISGHTALYWYRQSLGQGPEFLIYFQGTGAADDSGLPNDRFFAVRPEGSVSTLKIQRTERGDSAVYLCASSSWGRSSYNEQFFGPGTRLTVL.

Regarding this clone: The missing conserved phenylalanine or tryptophan at the end of this CDR3 makes a read error likely. V gene TRBV15 combines with J gene TRBJ1-6; weak D call: TRBD1 (6 bases). There are 15 residues in the CDR3. Per the germline V gene, CDR1 is LNHNV and CDR2 is YYDKDF (reference sequence). V was shortened by 5 bases and J by 7 bases, with 15 bases between the two germline ends. CDR3 in amino acids: CATSSEQGVNSPLHL. The CDR3 region has the DNA TGTGCCACCAGCTCAGAACAGGGAGTGAATTCACCCCTCCACCTT.

For the CDR3, the DNA is TGCGCCAGCAGCGCACAGGGGGCGAACACTGAAGCTTTCTTT. This codes for CASSAQGANTEAFF. The chain recombines TRBV5-1 with TRBJ1-1; 9 nucleotides line up with TRBD1. V was pared by 4 bases and J by 1 base, with 2 bases of the junction left unmatched. Germline assignment: CDR1 SGHRS and CDR2 YFSETQ. The CDR3 runs to 14 residues. The variable domain in full, with the rest retrieved from reference TRBV5-1 and TRBJ1-1, is KAGVTQTPRYLIKTRGQQVTLSCSPISGHRSVSWYQQTPGQGLQFLFEYFSETQRNKGNFPGRFSGRQFSNSRSEMNVSTLELGDSALYLCASSAQGANTEAFFGQGTRLTVV.

In its sample, this clone was seen a few times. The CDR3 here is CASRPQGGTNTEAFF. In nucleotides, the CDR3 is TGCGCCAGCAGGCCCCAGGGGGGGACGAACACTGAAGCTTTCTTT. The chain employs TRBV5-1 and TRBJ1-1; 7 bases are shared with TRBD1. The CDR3 is 15 residues long. V shed 5 bases, J shed 1 base, and the junction held 8 bases outside the gene matches. Germline CDR1 and CDR2: SGHRS and YFSETQ.

A single count supports this clone. This chain joins TRBV5-1 and TRBJ2-2, with TRBD1 matching over 9 bases. There are 17 residues in the CDR3. From germline, CDR1 is SGHRS and CDR2 YFSETQ. Losses at the gene ends were 4 bases for V and 4 bases for J; bases not matched to a gene: 11. The CDR3 here is CASSVSPGQGVTGELFF. CDR3 DNA: TGCGCCAGCAGCGTATCCCCGGGACAGGGAGTCACCGGGGAGCTGTTTTTT.

The chain links TRBV7-8 to TRBJ1-1; D uncertain. The CDR3 totals 15 residues. The V and J ends lost 1 base and 1 base respectively, with 10 bases between them. Germline loops: CDR1 SGHVS, CDR2 FQNEAQ. The CDR3 bases are TGTGCCAGCAGCTTAGGGTCCCTTGGGAACACTGAAGCTTTCTTT. It specifies CASSLGSLGNTEAFF.

V gene TRBV5-1 combines with J gene TRBJ2-5; D unclear. The end of the DNA is better explained by TRBJ2-7, so the J call may be wrong. The V gene's germline CDR1 is SGHRS and CDR2 YFSETQ. This CDR3 spans 14 amino acids. CDR3 residues: CASSLGQFPYEQYF. CDR3 sequence (DNA): TGCGCCAGCAGCTTAGGGCAGTTCCCTTACGAGCAGTACTTC.

The V call is TRBV5-4, the J call TRBJ1-2, with TRBD1 matching 7 bases. CDR1 is SGHNT, CDR2 YYREEE, per germline (reference sequence). The CDR3 is 12 residues long. With V trimmed by 4 bases and J by 8 bases, 5 bases remained unmatched. The CDR3: CASSADRDGYTF. CDR3 sequence (DNA): TGTGCCAGCAGCGCAGACAGGGACGGCTACACCTTC.

The chain employs TRBV18 and TRBJ1-1; the D is unclear. The germline V gene has CDR1 KGHSH and CDR2 LQKENI. The CDR3 totals 14 residues. The V and J ends lost 3 bases and 6 bases respectively, with 14 bases between them. The DNA for the CDR3 is TGTGCCAGCTCACCTCGAGACTTAACCCCTGAAGCTTTCTTT. Its protein product is CASSPRDLTPEAFF.

The V call is TRBV7-6, the J call TRBJ2-5, with a weak D call TRBD1 (5 bases). Germline V lookup: CDR1 SGHVS, CDR2 FNYEAQ. This CDR3 has 13 residues. V dropped 5 bases and J dropped 13 bases, with 20 bases sitting between them. In nucleotides, the CDR3 is TGTGCCAGCAGCACACAGGAACGCGCAAGAGGGTACTTC. Translating it yields CASSTQERARGYF.

As DNA, the CDR3 is TGTGCCAGCACTCCTCTCACAGATACGCAGTATTTT. It yields the protein CASTPLTDTQYF. The V call is TRBV6-1, the J call TRBJ2-3; D uncertain. V lost 7 bases to trimming and J lost 2 bases, with 7 bases between them. There are 12 residues in the CDR3. Germline CDR1 and CDR2: MNHNS and SASEGT.

V usage is TRBV4-1 and J usage is TRBJ2-1; tentatively, D is TRBD1 or TRBD2 (5 bases each). V lost 6 bases and J lost 8, with 17 bases in between. Germline CDR1 and CDR2: MGHRA and YSYEKL. The CDR3 loop spans 14 amino acids. CDR3 in amino acids: CASSFPGLTDEQFF. The CDR3 DNA reads as TGCGCCAGCAGTTTCCCGGGGCTAACGGATGAGCAGTTCTTC.

Of note for this clone: At one of its ends the junction is not consistent with the germline gene, which may arise from a read error. The V gene is TRBV7-7, the J gene TRBJ2-5, with 10 positions matching TRBD1. The germline gives CDR1 SSHAT, CDR2 FNYEAQ (reference sequence). The CDR3 extends over 17 amino acids. The CDR3 bases are TGTGCTAGCAGCTTTCTACCTCCGGGACAGGGGCGAGAGACCCAGTACTTC. Its translation is CASSFLPPGQGRETQYF.

The J gene is TRBJ1-5, the V gene TRBV6-5; D is unclear. Germline CDR1 is MNHEY and CDR2 is SVGAGI. Trimming took off 7 bases at V and 9 bases at J, with 10 bases between the two ends. The CDR3 runs 11 residues. The CDR3 spells CASTFDRPQHF. CDR3 nucleotide sequence: TGTGCCAGCACCTTTGATCGGCCCCAGCATTTT.

J is TRBJ2-3 and V is TRBV9, with D unresolved. This CDR3 comprises 15 residues. Germline V lookup: CDR1 SGDLS, CDR2 YYNGEE. V was cut by 0 bases and J by 1 base, with 9 bases left in between. The CDR3 nucleotides are TGTGCCAGCAGCGTAGGGTGGATCGGCACAGATACGCAGTATTTT. It translates to CASSVGWIGTDTQYF.

The chain carries TRBV6-9 and TRBJ1-1, with 7 positions matching TRBD1. Germline assignment: CDR1 MNHGY and CDR2 SVAAGI. CDR3 length equals 12 residues. J gave up 6 bases and V 6 bases, and 4 bases lay outside the gene matches. CDR3 residues: CASRPGTAEAFF. The CDR3 DNA reads TGTGCCAGCAGACCAGGGACAGCTGAAGCTTTCTTT.